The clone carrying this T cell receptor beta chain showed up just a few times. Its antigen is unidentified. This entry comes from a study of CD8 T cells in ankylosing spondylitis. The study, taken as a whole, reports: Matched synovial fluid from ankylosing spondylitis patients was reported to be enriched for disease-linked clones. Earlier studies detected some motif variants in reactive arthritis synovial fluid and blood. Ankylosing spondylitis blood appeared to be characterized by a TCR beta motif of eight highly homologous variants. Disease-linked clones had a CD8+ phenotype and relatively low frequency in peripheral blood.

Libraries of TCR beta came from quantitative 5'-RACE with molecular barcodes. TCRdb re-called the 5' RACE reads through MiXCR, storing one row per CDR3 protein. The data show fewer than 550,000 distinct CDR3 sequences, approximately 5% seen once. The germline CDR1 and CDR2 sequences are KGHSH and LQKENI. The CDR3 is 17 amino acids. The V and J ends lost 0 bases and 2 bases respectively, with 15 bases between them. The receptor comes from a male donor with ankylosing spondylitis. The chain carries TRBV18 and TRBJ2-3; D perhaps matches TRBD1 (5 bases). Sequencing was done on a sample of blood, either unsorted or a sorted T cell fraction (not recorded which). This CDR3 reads CASSPPGRLGNTDTQYF. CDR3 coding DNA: TGTGCCAGCTCACCACCGGGGCGGTTGGGGAACACAGATACGCAGTATTTT.